This T cell receptor (beta chain) was identified during a study of response to subunit inactivated influenza vaccine. TCRdb fed the RT-PCR reads into MiXCR, producing one record per CDR3 protein. The sample lists more than 450,000 distinct CDR3 sequences, about 7.6% seen once, with roughly 13% in the top ten. V was pared by 4 bases and J by 7 bases, with 3 bases of the junction left unmatched. Germline V CDR1 and CDR2: SGHVS, FQNEAQ. The length of the CDR3 is 14 residues. The sample holds many counts of this clonotype. V usage is TRBV7-8 and J usage is TRBJ2-1; 11 positions match TRBD1. The input for sequencing was PBMCs from blood, taken about 23 months after vaccination. The receptor was derived from a man in his fifties or sixties who received an inactivated influenza vaccine. The DNA for the CDR3 is TGTGCCAGCAGCTACCGGGACAGGGGGAATGAGCAGTTCTTC. Encoded protein: CASSYRDRGNEQFF.